This is a list of T cell receptor beta chains from one sample in a study of human versus mouse CDR3 diversity and MHC coevolution. Libraries were prepared by immunoSEQ multiplex PCR; TCRdb keeps only in-frame clonotypes and omits some of them. The repertoire has roughly 81,000 clones, 90% to 95% of them found once; the top ten carry 1.3% to 1.5%. Material: naive CD4+ T cells from blood. The receptors come from a person between 30 and 69 years old in good health. CDR3s include the opening cysteine and the closing phenylalanine or tryptophan.

J gene | V gene | CDR3 protein
TRBJ2-3 | TRBV2 | CATTGGSTDTQYF
TRBJ2-1 | TRBV7-2 | CASSLSLGANEQFF
TRBJ2-7 | TRBV19 | CASSGQGQGYEQYF
TRBJ2-3 | TRBV11-2 | CASSLVREDTQYF
TRBJ1-1 | TRBV29-1 | CSVAKQGVNTEAFF
TRBJ2-1 | TRBV25-1 | CASSDSGRAFHNEQFF
TRBJ2-3 | TRBV9 | CASSATSGRAPTDTQYF
TRBJ1-1 | TRBV10-3 | CAISGTGGDTEAFF
TRBJ2-1 | TRBV9 | CASSLAPSSYNEQFF
TRBJ2-2 | TRBV7-3 | CASSLFTASGSSAGELFF
TRBJ1-5 | TRBV18 | CASSPLARTGASNQPQHF
TRBJ2-3 | TRBV10-3 | CAISGGSPGRAGVGSDTQYF
TRBJ1-1 | TRBV7-3 | CASSPGTGMNTEAFF
TRBJ1-1 | TRBV7-2 | CASSSGTGGGGTEAFF
TRBJ1-1 | TRBV5-1 | CASSFTPDTEAFF
TRBJ2-3 | TRBV30 | CAWNPGGLTDTQYF
TRBJ1-1 | TRBV11-1 | CASSYGQRNEAFF
TRBJ1-6 | TRBV7-2 | CASSLNGDRGPLHF
TRBJ1-1 | TRBV7-7 | CAVGDMNTEAFF
TRBJ2-2 | TRBV7-3 | CASSLTGTTTGELFF
TRBJ1-1 | TRBV5-1 | CASSSGQGVNTEAFF
TRBJ2-2 | TRBV28 | CASSYGDREVFF
TRBJ2-1 | TRBV30 | CAWMGGANEQFF
TRBJ2-1 | TRBV7-7 | CASSLAFGSVDEQFF
TRBJ2-1 | TRBV11-3 | CASSLEAEQFF
TRBJ2-7 | TRBV14 | CASSPQGYEQYF
TRBJ1-1 | TRBV29-1 | CSVLTGGYTEAFF